Presented here are 3 T cell receptor beta chains from one specimen sequenced in a study of patients and donors after allogeneic stem cell transplantation. TCRdb reprocessed the RT-PCR reads with MiXCR, giving one entry per CDR3 protein. Here the sample spans some 960,000 distinct CDR3 sequences, roughly 18% being singletons. The sequenced material came from blood, either unsorted or a sorted T cell fraction (not recorded which). Receptors were obtained from a human donor who was either an allogeneic HSCT recipient or a stem cell or donor lymphocyte infusion donor (not recorded which). It is not recorded whose cells these are; they may come from a transplant donor.

This clonotype was picked up a small number of times. This rearrangement joins TRBV9 to TRBJ2-5; D may be TRBD1 (6 bases). From germline, CDR1 is SGDLS and CDR2 YYNGEE. CDR3 size: 14 residues. Trimming took 6 bases from V and 3 from J, leaving 15 bases between them. Here the CDR3 DNA reads TGTGCCAGCACGTTACAGGGTGTAAAAGAGACCCAGTACTTC. Residues: CASTLQGVKETQYF.

This rearrangement joins TRBV20-1 to TRBJ1-5; 7 bases map to TRBD1. The V and J ends lost 4 bases and 0 bases, in that order; junction bases with no gene match: 3. Germline CDR1 reads DFQATT; CDR2 reads SNEGSKA (reference sequence). The CDR3 has 14 residues. CDR3 DNA: TGCAGTGCTACCGACAGGGATAGCAATCAGCCCCAGCATTTT. Amino acid sequence: CSATDRDSNQPQHF.

This CDR3 is CASSYGGGAGAEAFF. CDR3 sequence (DNA): TGTGCCAGCAGCTACGGAGGGGGGGCCGGCGCTGAAGCTTTCTTT. The genes are TRBV3-1 and TRBJ1-1, with a tentative D call TRBD1 (6 bases). V was trimmed by 5 bases and J by 6 bases, leaving 19 bases between them. Germline V gene lookup returns CDR1 LGHDT and CDR2 YNNKEL (reference sequence). CDR3 size: 15 residues.